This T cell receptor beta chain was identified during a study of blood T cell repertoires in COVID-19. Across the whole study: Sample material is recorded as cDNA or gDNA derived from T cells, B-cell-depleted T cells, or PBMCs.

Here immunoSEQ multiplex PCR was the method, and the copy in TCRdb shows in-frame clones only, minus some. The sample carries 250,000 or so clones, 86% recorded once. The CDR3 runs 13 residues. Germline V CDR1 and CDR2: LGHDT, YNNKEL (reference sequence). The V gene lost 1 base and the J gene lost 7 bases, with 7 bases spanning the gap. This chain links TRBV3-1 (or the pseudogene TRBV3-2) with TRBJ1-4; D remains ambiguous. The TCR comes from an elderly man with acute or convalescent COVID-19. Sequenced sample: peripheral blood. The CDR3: CASSQGNSEKLFF. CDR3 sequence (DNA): TGTGCCAGCAGCCAAGGGAACAGTGAAAAACTGTTTTTT.